The rows below give T cell receptor beta chains drawn from one sample of a study of blood T cell repertoires in COVID-19. Method: immunoSEQ multiplex PCR; TCRdb's copy keeps in-frame clones and lacks some. The data contain approximately 150,000 clones, approximately 80% of them singletons. Material for sequencing was peripheral blood. Every receptor here comes from a human donor in a cohort sampled during active COVID-19. The CDR3 runs from the conserved cysteine through the conserved F or W. D genes are given only for firm matches. Clone size is not always given. Where it is, it says once, few, many or a class for expanded clones.

v_call: TRBV3-1/TRBV3-2
d_call: -
clone_size: -
j_call: TRBJ1-2
cdr3_aa: CASSQSISVYTF
cdr3_nt: TGTGCCAGCAGCCAGTCCATCAGCGTCTACACCTTC

v_call: TRBV12-5
d_call: TRBD1
clone_size: once
j_call: TRBJ1-1
cdr3_aa: CASDTDRGSEAFF
cdr3_nt: TGTGCTAGTGATACTGACAGGGGCAGTGAAGCTTTCTTT

v_call: TRBV2
d_call: -
clone_size: -
j_call: TRBJ1-5
cdr3_aa: CASSEFGSPQPQHF
cdr3_nt: TGTGCCAGCAGTGAGTTCGGGAGCCCCCAGCCCCAGCATTTT

v_call: TRBV5-1
d_call: TRBD2
clone_size: -
j_call: TRBJ2-2
cdr3_aa: CASSPSGRNTGELFF
cdr3_nt: TGCGCCAGCAGCCCTAGCGGGCGGAACACCGGGGAGCTGTTTTTT

v_call: TRBV6-5
d_call: TRBD2
clone_size: -
j_call: TRBJ2-1
cdr3_aa: CASSPGTSSRNEQFF
cdr3_nt: TGTGCCAGCAGTCCCGGGACTAGCAGCAGGAATGAGCAGTTCTTC

v_call: TRBV30
d_call: -
clone_size: -
j_call: TRBJ1-4
cdr3_aa: CAWSFSGFEKLFF
cdr3_nt: TGTGCCTGGAGTTTCTCGGGGTTCGAAAAACTGTTTTTT

v_call: TRBV3-1/TRBV3-2
d_call: -
clone_size: -
j_call: TRBJ2-2
cdr3_aa: CASSQEARGPGELFF
cdr3_nt: TGTGCCAGCAGCCAAGAGGCTAGAGGTCCCGGGGAGCTGTTTTTT

v_call: TRBV2
d_call: TRBD2
clone_size: -
j_call: TRBJ2-5
cdr3_aa: CASKLSRGEGETQYF
cdr3_nt: TGTGCCAGCAAACTTTCGCGGGGGGAGGGCGAGACCCAGTACTTC

v_call: TRBV5-8
d_call: -
clone_size: -
j_call: TRBJ1-5
cdr3_aa: CASDSGTGSSNQPQHF
cdr3_nt: TGTGCCAGCGACTCGGGGACTGGGTCGAGCAATCAGCCCCAGCATTTT

v_call: TRBV5-4
d_call: TRBD2
clone_size: -
j_call: TRBJ2-5
cdr3_aa: CASQTSGRLGETQYF
cdr3_nt: TGTGCCAGTCAGACTAGCGGGAGATTGGGAGAGACCCAGTACTTC

v_call: TRBV3-1/TRBV3-2
d_call: TRBD1
clone_size: -
j_call: TRBJ1-6
cdr3_aa: CASSQLNTGVRISPLHF
cdr3_nt: TGTGCCAGCAGCCAGCTAAACACAGGGGTGAGAATTTCACCCCTCCACTTT

v_call: TRBV19
d_call: TRBD1
clone_size: -
j_call: TRBJ1-1
cdr3_aa: CAFGQVNTEAFF
cdr3_nt: TGTGCCTTTGGACAGGTAAACACTGAAGCTTTCTTT

v_call: TRBV2
d_call: TRBD1
clone_size: -
j_call: TRBJ2-4
cdr3_aa: CASGDRNIQYF
cdr3_nt: TGTGCCAGCGGGGACAGAAACATTCAGTACTTC

v_call: TRBV5-1
d_call: TRBD2
clone_size: few
j_call: TRBJ2-1
cdr3_aa: CASSLAGTSGAREFF
cdr3_nt: TGCGCCAGCAGCTTGGCCGGGACTAGCGGGGCACGGGAGTTCTTC

v_call: TRBV5-1
d_call: TRBD2
clone_size: -
j_call: TRBJ2-1
cdr3_aa: CASSPDLSSGSGSEQFF
cdr3_nt: TGCGCCAGCAGCCCGGACCTATCTAGCGGGAGTGGTAGTGAGCAGTTCTTC

v_call: TRBV24-1
d_call: -
clone_size: -
j_call: TRBJ2-1
cdr3_aa: CATSATGIRNEQFF
cdr3_nt: TGTGCCACCAGTGCTACAGGGATTAGAAATGAGCAGTTCTTC

v_call: TRBV18
d_call: -
clone_size: -
j_call: TRBJ2-3
cdr3_aa: CASSPNFQGGDTQYF
cdr3_nt: TGTGCCAGCTCACCAAACTTTCAGGGAGGAGATACGCAGTATTTT

v_call: TRBV24-1
d_call: -
clone_size: -
j_call: TRBJ1-5
cdr3_aa: CATRGRVKPQHF
cdr3_nt: TGTGCCACCAGGGGCAGGGTTAAGCCCCAGCATTTT

v_call: TRBV6-5
d_call: TRBD1
clone_size: -
j_call: TRBJ2-5
cdr3_aa: CASRPGQGVGTQYF
cdr3_nt: TGTGCCAGCAGACCGGGACAGGGAGTCGGGACCCAGTACTTC

v_call: TRBV7-6
d_call: -
clone_size: -
j_call: TRBJ2-7
cdr3_aa: CASGTGGVAYEQYF
cdr3_nt: TGTGCCAGCGGTACCGGCGGCGTAGCCTACGAGCAGTACTTC

v_call: TRBV4-2
d_call: TRBD2
clone_size: -
j_call: TRBJ2-7
cdr3_aa: CASSQMGGDEQYF
cdr3_nt: TGTGCCAGCAGCCAAATGGGAGGGGACGAGCAGTACTTC

v_call: TRBV5-1
d_call: TRBD1
clone_size: -
j_call: TRBJ2-3
cdr3_aa: CASSFTGTGDGADTQYF
cdr3_nt: TGCGCCAGCAGCTTCACCGGGACAGGGGACGGGGCAGATACGCAGTATTTT

v_call: TRBV12-3/TRBV12-4
d_call: -
clone_size: -
j_call: TRBJ1-4
cdr3_aa: CASSLALNEKLFF
cdr3_nt: TGTGCCAGCAGTTTAGCGCTAAATGAAAAACTGTTTTTT

v_call: TRBV5-6
d_call: TRBD2
clone_size: -
j_call: TRBJ2-2
cdr3_aa: CASSLGLAGLYTGELFF
cdr3_nt: TGTGCCAGCAGCCTGGGACTAGCGGGGTTGTACACCGGGGAGCTGTTTTTT

v_call: TRBV29-1
d_call: TRBD2
clone_size: -
j_call: TRBJ2-3
cdr3_aa: CSVESRGGGTDTQYF
cdr3_nt: TGCAGCGTTGAAAGTCGGGGAGGGGGCACAGATACGCAGTATTTT

v_call: TRBV6-1
d_call: TRBD1
clone_size: -
j_call: TRBJ2-7
cdr3_aa: CASSEYGDRGDYEQYF
cdr3_nt: TGTGCCAGCAGTGAGTACGGGGACAGGGGAGACTACGAGCAGTACTTC

v_call: TRBV19
d_call: -
clone_size: -
j_call: TRBJ1-2
cdr3_aa: CASSMTGLPINYGYTF
cdr3_nt: TGTGCCAGTAGTATGACAGGACTGCCCATTAACTATGGCTACACCTTC

v_call: TRBV6-5
d_call: TRBD1
clone_size: -
j_call: TRBJ2-3
cdr3_aa: CASSRRQGGTDTQYF
cdr3_nt: TGTGCCAGCAGTCGACGACAGGGTGGCACAGATACGCAGTATTTT

v_call: TRBV7-9
d_call: -
clone_size: -
j_call: TRBJ2-3
cdr3_aa: CASRTRGGIGTDTQYF
cdr3_nt: TGTGCCAGCAGAACAAGGGGCGGGATTGGCACAGATACGCAGTATTTT

v_call: TRBV28
d_call: TRBD1
clone_size: -
j_call: TRBJ2-7
cdr3_aa: CASSFAQGHFEQYF
cdr3_nt: TGTGCCAGCAGTTTTGCACAGGGGCATTTCGAGCAGTACTTC